The sequence of this T cell receptor beta chain was determined in a study of shared clonotypes between healthy human individuals. Study-level background: Donors had three CD4 naive, three CD4 memory, two CD8 naive and one CD8 memory plate apiece.

J gave up 6 bases and V 3 bases, and 14 bases lay outside the gene matches. Germline-derived CDR1 and CDR2 are GTSNPN and SVGIG (reference sequence). The CDR3 spans 16 residues. Study conclusions and caveats: Rarefaction curves obtained for sorted subsets showed sequencing incomplete despite large depth. The study found about 5% of naive CD4 clonotypes shared across a handful of donors.

Naive CD8 cells comprised CD45RO-negative, CCR7-positively selected cells, excluding terminally differentiated effector memory CD45RA+ cells. Measured with immunoSEQ multiplex PCR; TCRdb has only the in-frame clones, and not every one. The table lists millions of clones, under 95% of them singletons. As concerns this clone: What it binds is not known.

Sequencing was performed on naive CD8+ T cells from PBMCs. The receptor's source is a young man in good health. Some clones in this sample may be carry-over from other donors' samples. The genes are TRBV30 and TRBJ2-7, with TRBD1 matching over 10 bases. Here the CDR3 reads CAWRDRDRGLYGEQYF. The CDR3 region has the DNA TGTGCCTGGAGGGACCGGGACAGGGGTCTTTATGGCGAGCAGTACTTC.